A selection of T cell receptor beta chains follows, all from one sample in a study of T cells in localized non-small cell lung cancer. Sequenced by immunoSEQ multiplex PCR; TCRdb stores in-frame clones only, minus some. The sample includes some 540 clones, approximately 25% of them seen just once. The sequencing here drew on lung tumor tissue, taken before any cancer treatment. These receptors originate from a male donor at least 60 years old with stage II lung adenocarcinoma. Each CDR3 is given with its conserved first and last residue. A D gene is named only where the DNA matches it firmly. The size field is filled for only some rows; it gives once, few, many or a size class.

TRBV29-1	TRBJ1-2	NA	TRBD1	CSDVTGAANYGYTF	TGCAGCGACGTTACAGGGGCCGCTAACTATGGCTACACCTTC
TRBV19	TRBJ1-2	NA	TRBD1	CASSKQQGAGGYTF	TGTGCCAGTAGTAAACAACAGGGGGCTGGTGGCTACACCTTC
TRBV15	TRBJ1-4	NA	TRBD1	CATSESGTGGEKLFF	TGTGCCACCAGTGAGAGTGGGACAGGGGGTGAAAAACTGTTTTTT
TRBV11-3	TRBJ2-3	NA	TRBD2	CASSPTSGRTDTQYF	TGTGCCAGCAGCCCAACTAGCGGGCGCACAGATACGCAGTATTTT
TRBV10-2	TRBJ1-4	once	NA	CASSEYLPAGRGEKLFF	TGCGCCAGCAGTGAGTATCTGCCGGCGGGCCGTGGGGAAAAACTGTTTTTT
TRBV4-1	TRBJ1-5	medium-sized	NA	CASSQDYGLPNQPQHF	TGCGCCAGCAGCCAAGATTACGGCCTGCCCAATCAGCCCCAGCATTTT
TRBV11-3	TRBJ2-7	NA	NA	CASSPRGTGPYEQYF	TGTGCCAGCAGCCCGAGGGGGACTGGACCCTACGAGCAGTACTTC
TRBV11-3	TRBJ2-1	hyperexpanded	TRBD1	CASSLDRGLGGEQFF	TGTGCCAGCAGCTTAGACAGGGGGCTAGGGGGTGAGCAGTTCTTC
TRBV28	TRBJ1-5	few	NA	CASSLEYQPQHF	TGTGCCAGCAGTCTGGAATATCAGCCCCAGCATTTT
TRBV28	TRBJ1-3	NA	NA	CASSLTTGTGNTIYF	TGTGCCAGCAGTCTTACCACAGGGACTGGAAACACCATATATTTT
TRBV7-2	TRBJ1-1	NA	TRBD1	CASSRTGGTEAFF	TGTGCCAGCAGCCGGACAGGGGGCACTGAAGCTTTCTTT
TRBV6-8	TRBJ2-2	NA	NA	CASSYRLVDGELFF	TGTGCCAGCAGTTACCGACTAGTCGACGGGGAGCTGTTTTTT
TRBV18	TRBJ1-6	NA	NA	CASSPLQGYNSPLHF	TGTGCCAGCTCACCTCTGCAGGGGTATAATTCACCCCTCCACTTT
TRBV11-3	TRBJ2-2	large	NA	CASTGPSNTGELFF	TGTGCCAGCACGGGACCTTCGAACACCGGGGAGCTGTTTTTT
TRBV18	TRBJ2-7	once	NA	CASSPDTGLVHEQYF	TGTGCCAGCTCACCCGACACAGGGCTCGTCCACGAGCAGTACTTC
TRBV6-8	TRBJ2-7	medium-sized	TRBD1	CASSRYSGQGGYEQYF	TGTGCCAGCAGTAGATACTCGGGACAGGGGGGTTACGAGCAGTACTTC
TRBV6-8	TRBJ2-1	few	TRBD2	CASSPGLAGGRSEQFF	TGTGCCAGCAGCCCCGGACTAGCGGGGGGTAGAAGTGAGCAGTTCTTC
TRBV19	TRBJ1-2	NA	NA	CASSIVGFQSGYTF	TGTGCCAGTAGTATAGTCGGATTCCAATCAGGCTACACCTTC
TRBV19	TRBJ1-1	NA	TRBD1	CASSSTGGRLGTEAFF	TGTGCCAGTAGTTCCACAGGGGGCAGGTTGGGCACTGAAGCTTTCTTT
TRBV6-8	TRBJ2-5	medium-sized	TRBD1	CAINQGAVEETQYF	TGTGCCATCAATCAGGGGGCAGTTGAAGAGACCCAGTACTTC
TRBV30	TRBJ1-2	few	NA	CAWKAGAGYGYTF	TGTGCCTGGAAGGCAGGGGCTGGCTATGGCTACACCTTC
TRBV6-1	TRBJ1-5	few	NA	CASSEARGYQPQHF	TGTGCCAGCAGTGAAGCCAGGGGATATCAGCCCCAGCATTTT
TRBV28	TRBJ2-5	NA	NA	CASSPHLGFETQYF	TGTGCCAGCAGTCCCCACCTAGGGTTTGAGACCCAGTACTTC
TRBV30	TRBJ2-3	NA	NA	CAWNLGGDTQYF	TGTGCCTGGAATCTGGGCGGAGATACGCAGTATTTT
TRBV6-8	TRBJ1-4	few	NA	CASTSPARVLDEKLFF	TGTGCCAGCACCTCCCCAGCCAGGGTATTGGATGAAAAACTGTTTTTT
TRBV6-8	TRBJ2-7	few	TRBD1	CASSVAGTGLYEQYF	TGTGCCAGCAGTGTCGCCGGGACAGGGCTCTACGAGCAGTACTTC
TRBV19	TRBJ1-1	NA	TRBD1	CASSPPGTGTAEAFF	TGTGCCAGTAGTCCTCCCGGGACAGGGACGGCTGAAGCTTTCTTT
TRBV6-8	TRBJ2-3	NA	NA	CASSNQPSTDTQYF	TGTGCCAGCAGTAACCAACCTAGCACAGATACGCAGTATTTT
TRBV4-1	TRBJ1-1	few	NA	CASSQDRGSRNTEAFF	TGCGCCAGCAGCCAAGACAGAGGGAGCCGGAACACTGAAGCTTTCTTT
TRBV5-1	TRBJ2-5	NA	TRBD2	CASSLVPSGVSETQYF	TGCGCCAGCAGCTTGGTCCCTAGCGGGGTATCAGAGACCCAGTACTTC
TRBV29-1	TRBJ1-2	NA	TRBD1	CSVQGAGYGYTF	TGCAGCGTTCAGGGGGCTGGCTATGGCTACACCTTC
TRBV4-1	TRBJ2-3	few	TRBD2	CASSQALAGISTDTQYF	TGCGCCAGCAGCCAAGCACTAGCGGGCATCAGCACAGATACGCAGTATTTT
TRBV28	TRBJ2-3	NA	NA	CASTSPGDTDTQYF	TGTGCCAGCACGTCTCCGGGGGACACAGATACGCAGTATTTT
TRBV18	TRBJ2-5	few	TRBD2	CASSLQRGASTETQYF	TGTGCCAGCTCATTACAGCGGGGGGCCTCAACAGAGACCCAGTACTTC
TRBV5-1	TRBJ2-1	NA	TRBD1	CASSLAQQGRPSYNEQFF	TGCGCCAGCAGCTTGGCCCAACAGGGGAGACCTTCCTACAATGAGCAGTTCTTC
TRBV11-3	TRBJ2-1	NA	TRBD2	CASSPEAGASYNEQFF	TGTGCCAGCAGCCCAGAAGCGGGAGCCAGCTACAATGAGCAGTTCTTC
TRBV28	TRBJ2-7	NA	TRBD2	CASHGASGSLEQYF	TGTGCCAGCCATGGGGCGAGCGGGAGTCTCGAGCAGTACTTC
TRBV29-1	TRBJ2-3	few	NA	CSVEDLAGVVPDTQYF	TGCAGCGTTGAAGATCTGGCAGGGGTTGTCCCAGATACGCAGTATTTT
TRBV11-3	TRBJ2-1	NA	NA	CASRRDRSYNEQFF	TGTGCCAGCCGACGGGATCGCTCCTACAATGAGCAGTTCTTC
TRBV19	TRBJ2-7	few	TRBD1	CASSRLGTGDHEQYF	TGTGCCAGCTCAAGACTGGGGACAGGGGACCACGAGCAGTACTTC
TRBV4-1	TRBJ2-5	few	NA	CASSQYFPRRETQYF	TGCGCCAGCAGCCAATACTTCCCGAGAAGGGAGACCCAGTACTTC
TRBV30	TRBJ1-1	NA	NA	CAWSVRVGVNTEAFF	TGTGCCTGGAGTGTACGAGTAGGCGTGAACACTGAAGCTTTCTTT
TRBV6-8	TRBJ1-6	large	NA	CASKFGAPLNPLHF	TGTGCCAGCAAATTCGGGGCCCCACTTAATCCCCTCCACTTT
TRBV15	TRBJ2-7	few	NA	CATSRDRAQGREQYF	TGTGCCACCAGCAGAGATCGGGCCCAGGGGCGCGAGCAGTACTTC
TRBV6-8	TRBJ2-1	NA	TRBD2	CASSTTTSSSKESINEQFF	TGTGCCAGCAGTACCACGACTAGCTCTTCAAAAGAAAGCATCAATGAGCAGTTCTTC